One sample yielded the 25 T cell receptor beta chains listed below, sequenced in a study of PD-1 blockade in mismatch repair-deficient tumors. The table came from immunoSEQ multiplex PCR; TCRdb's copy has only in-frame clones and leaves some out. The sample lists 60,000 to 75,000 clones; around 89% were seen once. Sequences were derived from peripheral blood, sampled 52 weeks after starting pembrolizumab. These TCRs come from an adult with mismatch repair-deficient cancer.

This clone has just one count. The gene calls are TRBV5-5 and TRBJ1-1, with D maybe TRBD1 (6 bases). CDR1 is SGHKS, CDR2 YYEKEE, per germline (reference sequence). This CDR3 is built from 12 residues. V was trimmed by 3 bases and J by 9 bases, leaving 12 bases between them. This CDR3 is CASSWGQGQAFF. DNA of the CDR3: TGTGCCAGCAGCTGGGGGCAGGGTCAAGCTTTCTTT.

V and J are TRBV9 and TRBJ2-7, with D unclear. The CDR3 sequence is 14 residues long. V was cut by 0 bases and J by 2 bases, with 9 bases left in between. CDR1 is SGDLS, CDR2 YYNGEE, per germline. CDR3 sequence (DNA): TGTGCCAGCAGCGTAGCGCCATTTACCTACGAGCAGTACTTC. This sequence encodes CASSVAPFTYEQYF.

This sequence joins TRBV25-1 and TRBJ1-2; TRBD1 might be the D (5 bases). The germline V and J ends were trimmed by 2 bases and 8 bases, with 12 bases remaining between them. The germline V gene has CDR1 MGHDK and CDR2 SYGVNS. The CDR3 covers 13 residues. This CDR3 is CASSEGAGQGYTF. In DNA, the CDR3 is TGTGCCAGCAGTGAAGGAGCAGGGCAAGGCTACACCTTC.

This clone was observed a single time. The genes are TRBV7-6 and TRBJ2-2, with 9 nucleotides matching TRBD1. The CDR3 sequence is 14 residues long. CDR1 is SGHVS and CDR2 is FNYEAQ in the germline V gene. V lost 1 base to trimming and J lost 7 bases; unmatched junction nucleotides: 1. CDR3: CASSLGTGDGELFF. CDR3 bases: TGTGCCAGCAGCTTAGGGACAGGGGACGGGGAGCTGTTTTTT.

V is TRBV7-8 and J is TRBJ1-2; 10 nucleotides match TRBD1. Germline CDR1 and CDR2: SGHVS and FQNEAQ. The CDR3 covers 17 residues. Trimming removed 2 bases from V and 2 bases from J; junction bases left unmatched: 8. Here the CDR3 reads CASSLSVGTGENYGYTF. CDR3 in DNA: TGTGCCAGCAGCTTAAGTGTCGGGACAGGGGAGAACTATGGCTACACCTTC.

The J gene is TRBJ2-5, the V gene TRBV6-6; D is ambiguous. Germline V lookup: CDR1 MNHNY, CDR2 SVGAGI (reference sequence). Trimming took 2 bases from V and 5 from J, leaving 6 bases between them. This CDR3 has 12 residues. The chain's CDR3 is CASSYRWETQYF. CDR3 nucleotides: TGTGCCAGCAGTTACCGATGGGAGACCCAGTACTTC.

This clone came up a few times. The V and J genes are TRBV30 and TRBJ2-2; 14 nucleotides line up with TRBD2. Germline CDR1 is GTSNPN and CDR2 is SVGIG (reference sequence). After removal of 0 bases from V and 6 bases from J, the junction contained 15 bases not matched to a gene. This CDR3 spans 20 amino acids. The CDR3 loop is CAWSVPPGTSGSGRPGELFF. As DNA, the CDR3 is TGTGCCTGGAGTGTACCGCCCGGGACTAGCGGGAGCGGTCGTCCCGGGGAGCTGTTTTTT.

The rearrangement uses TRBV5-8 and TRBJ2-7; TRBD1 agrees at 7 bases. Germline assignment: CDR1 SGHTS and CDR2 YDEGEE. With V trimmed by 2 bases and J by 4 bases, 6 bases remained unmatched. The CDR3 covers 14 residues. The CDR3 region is CASSLSGTVYEQYF. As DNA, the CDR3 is TGTGCCAGCAGCTTATCCGGGACAGTTTACGAGCAGTACTTC.

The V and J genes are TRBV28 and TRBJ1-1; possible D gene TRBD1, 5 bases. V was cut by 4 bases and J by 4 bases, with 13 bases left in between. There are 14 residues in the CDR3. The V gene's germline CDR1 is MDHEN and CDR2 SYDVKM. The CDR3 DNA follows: TGTGCCAGCAGTTCCCCAGGGAGGAGCACTGAAGCTTTCTTT. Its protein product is CASSSPGRSTEAFF. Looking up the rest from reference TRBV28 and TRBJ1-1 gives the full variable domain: DVKVTQSSRYLVKRTGEKVFLECVQDMDHENMFWYRQDPGLGLRLIYFSYDVKMKEKGDIPEGYSVSREKKERFSLILESASTNQTSMYLCASSSPGRSTEAFFGQGTRLTVV.

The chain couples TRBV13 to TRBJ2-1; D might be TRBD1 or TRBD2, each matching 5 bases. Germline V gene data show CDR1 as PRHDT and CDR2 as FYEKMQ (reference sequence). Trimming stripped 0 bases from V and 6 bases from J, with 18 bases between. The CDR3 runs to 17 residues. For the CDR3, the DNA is TGTGCCAGCAGCTTAGGCTTGGGACCCTTTGGATCCAATGAGCAGTTCTTC. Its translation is CASSLGLGPFGSNEQFF.

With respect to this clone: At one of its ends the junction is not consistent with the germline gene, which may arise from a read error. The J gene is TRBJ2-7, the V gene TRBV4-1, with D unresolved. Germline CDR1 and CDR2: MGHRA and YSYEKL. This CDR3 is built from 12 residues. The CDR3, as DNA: TGCGCCAGCAGCCAACCCCCCCTCTACTACTTATTC. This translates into CASSQPPLYYLF.

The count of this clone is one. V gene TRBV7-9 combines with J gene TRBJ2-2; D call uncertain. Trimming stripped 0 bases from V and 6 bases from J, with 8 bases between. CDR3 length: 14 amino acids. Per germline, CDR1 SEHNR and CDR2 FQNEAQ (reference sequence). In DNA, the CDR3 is TGTGCCAGCAGCTTAGCGTACGGGCCCGGGGAGCTGTTTTTT. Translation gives CASSLAYGPGELFF.

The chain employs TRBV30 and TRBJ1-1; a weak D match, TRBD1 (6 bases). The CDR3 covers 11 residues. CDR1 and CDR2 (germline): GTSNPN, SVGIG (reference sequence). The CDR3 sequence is CAGQMNTEAFF. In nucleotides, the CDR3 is TGTGCTGGACAGATGAACACTGAAGCTTTCTTT.

The CDR3: CASSESGGAYGYTF. DNA of the CDR3: TGCGCCAGCAGTGAGTCAGGGGGCGCCTATGGCTACACCTTC. The chain recombines TRBV10-2 with TRBJ1-2, with 7 bases lining up with TRBD1. V shed 0 bases and J 4 bases; nucleotides not matched to a gene: 2. This CDR3 has 14 amino acids. Looked up from germline, CDR1 is WSHSY and CDR2 is SAAADI.

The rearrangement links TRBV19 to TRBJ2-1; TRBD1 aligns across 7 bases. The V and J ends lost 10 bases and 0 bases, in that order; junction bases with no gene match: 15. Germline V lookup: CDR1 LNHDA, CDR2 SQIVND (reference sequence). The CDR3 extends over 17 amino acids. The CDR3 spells CATSGTEIPSSYNEQFF. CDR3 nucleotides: TGTGCCACCTCCGGGACAGAAATCCCGAGCTCCTACAATGAGCAGTTCTTC.

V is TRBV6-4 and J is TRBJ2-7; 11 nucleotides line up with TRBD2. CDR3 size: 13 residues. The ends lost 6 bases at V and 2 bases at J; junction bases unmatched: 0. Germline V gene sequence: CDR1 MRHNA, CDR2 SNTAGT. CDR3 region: CASRGLAAYEQYF. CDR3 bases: TGTGCCAGCAGGGGACTAGCGGCCTACGAGCAGTACTTC.

CDR3 sequence (DNA): TGCGCCAGCAGCCAAGATCTTGACAGCCTAGCCAAAAACATTCAGTACTTC. This codes for CASSQDLDSLAKNIQYF. The genes are TRBV4-3 and TRBJ2-4; maybe TRBD1 (5 bases). The V end lost 0 bases, the J end lost 0 bases, and 12 bases lay between the germline ends. This CDR3 has 17 amino acids. Germline values: CDR1 LGHNA, CDR2 YSLEER.

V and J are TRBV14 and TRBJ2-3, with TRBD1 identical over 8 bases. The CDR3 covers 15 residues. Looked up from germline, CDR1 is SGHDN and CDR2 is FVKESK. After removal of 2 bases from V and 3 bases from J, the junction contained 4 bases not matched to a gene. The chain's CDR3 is CASSQWTGRTDTQYF. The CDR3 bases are TGTGCCAGCAGCCAATGGACAGGGAGGACAGATACGCAGTATTTT.

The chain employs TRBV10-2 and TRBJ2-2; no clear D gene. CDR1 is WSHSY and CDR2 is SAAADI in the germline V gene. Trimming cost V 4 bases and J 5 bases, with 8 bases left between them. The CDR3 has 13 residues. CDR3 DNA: TGCGCCAGCAGTGGGACGATTACCGGGGAGCTGTTTTTT. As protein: CASSGTITGELFF.

The CDR3 DNA sequence: TGCGCCAGCAGCCACGGACAGGGGGACACCTTATGGAAGAACACTGAAGCTTTCTTT. Amino acid sequence: CASSHGQGDTLWKNTEAFF. The V gene is TRBV5-1, the J gene TRBJ1-1, with TRBD1 matching 10 bases. J lost 1 base, V lost 4 bases, and 16 bases had no gene match. The CDR3 contains 19 residues. Germline CDR1 reads SGHRS; CDR2 reads YFSETQ.

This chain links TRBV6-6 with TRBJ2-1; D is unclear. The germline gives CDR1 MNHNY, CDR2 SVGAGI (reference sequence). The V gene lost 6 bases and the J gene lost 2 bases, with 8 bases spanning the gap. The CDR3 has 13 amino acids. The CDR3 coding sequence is TGTGCCAGCAGCCTCGATCCCTACAATGAGCAGTTCTTC. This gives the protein CASSLDPYNEQFF.

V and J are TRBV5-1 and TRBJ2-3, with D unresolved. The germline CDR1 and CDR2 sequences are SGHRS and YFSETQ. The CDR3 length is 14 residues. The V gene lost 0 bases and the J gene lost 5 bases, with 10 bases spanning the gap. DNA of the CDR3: TGCGCCAGCAGCTTGGAGTCCATCGGAGATACGCAGTATTTT. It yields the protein CASSLESIGDTQYF.

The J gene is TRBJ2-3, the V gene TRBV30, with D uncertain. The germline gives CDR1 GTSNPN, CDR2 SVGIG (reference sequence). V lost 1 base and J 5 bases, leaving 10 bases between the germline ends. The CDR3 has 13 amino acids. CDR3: CAWSGSTRDTQYF. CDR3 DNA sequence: TGTGCCTGGAGTGGGTCAACTCGAGATACGCAGTATTTT. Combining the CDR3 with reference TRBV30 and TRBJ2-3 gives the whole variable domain SQTIHQWPATLVQPVGSPLSLECTVEGTSNPNLYWYRQAAGRGLQLLFYSVGIGQISSEVPQNLSASRPQDRQFILSSKKLLLSDSGFYLCAWSGSTRDTQYFGPGTRLTVL.

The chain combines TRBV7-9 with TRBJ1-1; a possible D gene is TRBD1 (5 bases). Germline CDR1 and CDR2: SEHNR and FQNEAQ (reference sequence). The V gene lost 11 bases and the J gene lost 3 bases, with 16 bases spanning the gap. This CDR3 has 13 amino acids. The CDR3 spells CACQGGEDTEAFF. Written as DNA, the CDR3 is TGTGCCTGCCAGGGCGGGGAGGACACTGAAGCTTTCTTT.

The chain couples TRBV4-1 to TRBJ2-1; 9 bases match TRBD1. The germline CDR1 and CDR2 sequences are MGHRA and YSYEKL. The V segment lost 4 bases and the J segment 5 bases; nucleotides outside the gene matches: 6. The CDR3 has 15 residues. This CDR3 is CASSPRTGDDNEQFF. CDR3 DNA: TGCGCCAGCAGCCCTAGGACAGGGGACGACAATGAGCAGTTCTTC.